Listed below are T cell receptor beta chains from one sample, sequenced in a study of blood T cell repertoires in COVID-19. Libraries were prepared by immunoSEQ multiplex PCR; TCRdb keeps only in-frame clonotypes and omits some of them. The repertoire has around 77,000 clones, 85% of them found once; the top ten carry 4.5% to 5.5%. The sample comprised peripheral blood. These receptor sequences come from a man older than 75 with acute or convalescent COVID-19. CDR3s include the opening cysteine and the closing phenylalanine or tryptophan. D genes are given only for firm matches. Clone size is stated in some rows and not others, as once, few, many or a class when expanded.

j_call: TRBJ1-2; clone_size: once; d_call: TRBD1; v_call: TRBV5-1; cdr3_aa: CASSRGQGSYGYTF; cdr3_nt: TGCGCCAGCAGCCGGGGACAGGGCAGCTATGGCTACACCTTC
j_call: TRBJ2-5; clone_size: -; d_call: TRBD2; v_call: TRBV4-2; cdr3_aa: CASSPGLAGGGETQYF; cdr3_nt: TGTGCCAGCAGCCCGGGACTAGCGGGAGGGGGGGAGACCCAGTACTTC
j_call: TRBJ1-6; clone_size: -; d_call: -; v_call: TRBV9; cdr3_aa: CASSVDRGFNSPLHF; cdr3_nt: TGTGCCAGCAGCGTAGATAGGGGATTTAATTCACCCCTCCACTTT
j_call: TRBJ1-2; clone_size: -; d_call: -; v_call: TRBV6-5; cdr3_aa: CASSSLRGYTF; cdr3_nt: TGTGCCAGCAGTTCCCTTCGGGGCTACACCTTC
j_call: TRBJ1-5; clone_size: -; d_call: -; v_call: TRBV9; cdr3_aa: CASSVGQDSNQPQHF; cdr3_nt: TGTGCCAGCAGCGTAGGGCAGGATAGCAATCAGCCCCAGCATTTT
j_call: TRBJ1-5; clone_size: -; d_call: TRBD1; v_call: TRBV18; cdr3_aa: CASSPPGTGGQPQHF; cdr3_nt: TGTGCCAGCTCACCACCCGGGACAGGGGGGCAGCCCCAGCATTTT
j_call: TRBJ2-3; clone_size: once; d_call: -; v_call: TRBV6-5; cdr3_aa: CASSSYPGTSTDTQYF; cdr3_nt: TGTGCCAGCAGTTCTTATCCCGGGACTAGCACAGATACGCAGTATTTT
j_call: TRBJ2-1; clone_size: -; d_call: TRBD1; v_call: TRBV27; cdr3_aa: CASSKTGEFYNEQFF; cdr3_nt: TGTGCCAGCAGCAAGACAGGGGAGTTTTACAATGAGCAGTTCTTC
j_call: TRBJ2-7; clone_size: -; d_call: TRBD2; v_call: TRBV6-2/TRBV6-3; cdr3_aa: CASSGRTSGRAWGYEQYF; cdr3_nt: TGTGCCAGCAGTGGCCGCACTAGCGGGAGGGCCTGGGGCTACGAGCAGTACTTC
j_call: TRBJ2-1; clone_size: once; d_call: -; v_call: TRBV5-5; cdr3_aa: CASSLLVSSSYNEQFF; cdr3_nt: TGTGCCAGCAGCTTGTTGGTGTCGAGCTCCTACAATGAGCAGTTCTTC
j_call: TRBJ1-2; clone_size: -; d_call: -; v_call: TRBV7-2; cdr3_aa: CASRKTVPSNYGYTF; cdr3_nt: TGTGCCAGCAGAAAAACGGTCCCTTCTAACTATGGCTACACCTTC
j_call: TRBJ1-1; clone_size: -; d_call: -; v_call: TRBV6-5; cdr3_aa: CASSYSREQRNTEAFF; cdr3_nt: TGTGCCAGCAGTTATAGTCGGGAACAGAGAAACACTGAAGCTTTCTTT
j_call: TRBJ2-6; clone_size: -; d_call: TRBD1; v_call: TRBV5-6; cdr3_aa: CASLGTGFFSGANVLTF; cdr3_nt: TGTGCCAGCCTCGGGACAGGGTTTTTCTCTGGGGCCAACGTCCTGACTTTC
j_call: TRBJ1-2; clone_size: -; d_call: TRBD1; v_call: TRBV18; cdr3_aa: CASSPRGQLAMGYTF; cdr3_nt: TGTGCCAGCTCACCAAGGGGACAGTTGGCGATGGGCTACACCTTC
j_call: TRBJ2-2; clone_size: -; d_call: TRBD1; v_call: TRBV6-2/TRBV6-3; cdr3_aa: CASSSPDRTYTGELFF; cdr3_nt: TGTGCCAGCAGTTCCCCGGACAGGACGTACACCGGGGAGCTGTTTTTT
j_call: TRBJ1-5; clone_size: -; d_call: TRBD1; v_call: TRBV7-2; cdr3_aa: CASSLGGQSNQPQHF; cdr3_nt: TGTGCCAGCAGCTTAGGGGGACAGTCCAATCAGCCCCAGCATTTT
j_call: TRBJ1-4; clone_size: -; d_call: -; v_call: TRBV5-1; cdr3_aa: CASSLGQVLNEKLFF; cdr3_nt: TGCGCCAGCAGCTTGGGGCAGGTCCTCAATGAAAAACTGTTTTTT
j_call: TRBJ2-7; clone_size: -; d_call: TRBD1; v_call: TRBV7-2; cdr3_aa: CASSGGTGTSYEQYF; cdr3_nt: TGTGCCAGCAGCGGGGGGACAGGGACCTCCTACGAGCAGTACTTC
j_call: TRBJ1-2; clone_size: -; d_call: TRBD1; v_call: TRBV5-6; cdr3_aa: CASSRSGQGTGGYTF; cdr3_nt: TGTGCCAGCAGCCGCTCCGGACAGGGGACGGGGGGCTACACCTTC
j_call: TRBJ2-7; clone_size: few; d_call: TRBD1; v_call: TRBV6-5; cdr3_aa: CASSPGQGSSYEQYF; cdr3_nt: TGTGCCAGCAGTCCCGGACAGGGAAGCTCCTACGAGCAGTACTTC
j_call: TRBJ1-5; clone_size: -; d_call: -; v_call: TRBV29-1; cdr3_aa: CSVDGGDGDQPQHF; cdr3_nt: TGCAGCGTTGACGGGGGAGACGGCGATCAGCCCCAGCATTTT
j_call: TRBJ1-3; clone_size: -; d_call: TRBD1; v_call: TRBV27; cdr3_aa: CASSPRTGVGNTIYF; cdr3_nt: TGTGCCAGCAGTCCCCGGACAGGGGTTGGAAACACCATATATTTT
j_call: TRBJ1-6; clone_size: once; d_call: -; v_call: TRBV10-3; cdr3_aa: CAISESDSGGDNSPLHF; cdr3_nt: TGTGCCATCAGTGAGTCTGATTCCGGGGGAGACAATTCACCCCTCCACTTT
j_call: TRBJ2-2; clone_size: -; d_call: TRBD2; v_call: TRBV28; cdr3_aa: CASSPSGTNTGELFF; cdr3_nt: TGTGCCAGCAGTCCTAGCGGGACCAACACCGGGGAGCTGTTTTTT
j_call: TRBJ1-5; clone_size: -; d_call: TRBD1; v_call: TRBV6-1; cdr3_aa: CASSEFEGAFNQPQHF; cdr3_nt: TGTGCCAGCAGTGAATTTGAGGGGGCTTTCAATCAGCCCCAGCATTTT
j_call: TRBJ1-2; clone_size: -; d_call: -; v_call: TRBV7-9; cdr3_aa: CANSLGNYRADGYTF; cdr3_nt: TGTGCCAACAGCTTGGGCAACTACAGGGCCGATGGCTACACTTTC
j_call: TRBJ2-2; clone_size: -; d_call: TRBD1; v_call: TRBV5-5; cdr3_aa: CASSGGQGANTGELFF; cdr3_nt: TGTGCCAGCAGCGGGGGACAGGGGGCGAACACCGGGGAGCTGTTTTTT
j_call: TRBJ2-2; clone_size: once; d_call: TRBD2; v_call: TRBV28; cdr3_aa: CASSLGGINTGELFF; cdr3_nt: TGTGCCAGCAGTTTGGGGGGGATAAACACCGGGGAGCTGTTTTTT
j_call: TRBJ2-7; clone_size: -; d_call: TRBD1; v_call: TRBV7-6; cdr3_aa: CASSLGPGQGSYEQYF; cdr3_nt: TGTGCCAGCAGCTTAGGACCGGGACAGGGCTCCTACGAGCAGTACTTC
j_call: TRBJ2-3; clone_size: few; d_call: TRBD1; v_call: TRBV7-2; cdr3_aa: CASSPTTGYADTQYF; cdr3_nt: TGTGCCAGCAGCCCGACGACAGGGTATGCAGATACGCAGTATTTT
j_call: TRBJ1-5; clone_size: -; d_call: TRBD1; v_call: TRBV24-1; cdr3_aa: CATSDGGQVNQPQHF; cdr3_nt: TGTGCCACCAGTGATGGGGGACAGGTCAATCAGCCCCAGCATTTT
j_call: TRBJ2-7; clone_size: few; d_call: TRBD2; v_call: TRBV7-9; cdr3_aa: CASSTRLAGTTYEQYF; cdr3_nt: TGTGCCAGCAGCACGAGACTAGCGGGGACCACCTACGAGCAGTACTTC
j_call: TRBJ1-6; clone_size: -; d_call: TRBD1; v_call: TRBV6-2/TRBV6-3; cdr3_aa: CASSNHWTGGESPLHF; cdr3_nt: TGTGCCAGCAGTAACCACTGGACAGGGGGCGAATCACCCCTCCACTTT
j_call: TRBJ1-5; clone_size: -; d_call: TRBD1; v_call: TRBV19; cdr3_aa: CASTPGQGASQPQHF; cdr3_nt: TGTGCCAGTACCCCCGGACAGGGGGCGTCTCAGCCCCAGCATTTT
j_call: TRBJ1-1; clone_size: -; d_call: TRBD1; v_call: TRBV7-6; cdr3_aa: CASSIGQGGNTEAFF; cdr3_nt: TGTGCCAGCAGCATCGGACAGGGGGGGAACACTGAAGCTTTCTTT
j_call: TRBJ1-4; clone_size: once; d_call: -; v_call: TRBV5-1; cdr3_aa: CASSNPLRRRATNEKLFF; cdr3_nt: TGCGCCAGCAGCAATCCCCTTCGCCGTCGGGCAACTAATGAAAAACTGTTTTTT
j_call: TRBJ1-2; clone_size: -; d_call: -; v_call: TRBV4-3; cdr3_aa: CASSPQGVDGYTF; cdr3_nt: TGCGCCAGCAGCCCTCAGGGTGTGGATGGCTACACCTTC
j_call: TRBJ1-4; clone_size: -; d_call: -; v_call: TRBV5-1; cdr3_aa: CASSTTSTNEKLFF; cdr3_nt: TGCGCCAGCAGCACCACTTCAACTAATGAAAAACTGTTTTTT
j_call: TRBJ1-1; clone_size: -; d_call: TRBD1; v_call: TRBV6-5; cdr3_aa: CASSYSTPGGSTEAFF; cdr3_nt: TGTGCCAGCAGTTACTCGACTCCAGGGGGCAGCACTGAAGCTTTCTTT
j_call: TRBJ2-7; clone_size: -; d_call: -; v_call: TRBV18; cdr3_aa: CASSPLRGDSYEQYF; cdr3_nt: TGTGCCAGCTCACCTCTCAGGGGGGACTCCTACGAGCAGTACTTC
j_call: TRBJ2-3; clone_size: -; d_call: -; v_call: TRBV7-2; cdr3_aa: CASSLGGSSAKISHTQYF; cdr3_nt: TGTGCCAGCAGCTTAGGGGGGTCTAGCGCCAAGATTAGTCATACGCAGTATTTT
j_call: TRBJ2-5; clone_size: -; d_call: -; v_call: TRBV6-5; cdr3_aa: CASSPTSIRGETQYF; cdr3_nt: TGTGCCAGCAGTCCGACCTCGATACGGGGAGAGACCCAGTACTTC